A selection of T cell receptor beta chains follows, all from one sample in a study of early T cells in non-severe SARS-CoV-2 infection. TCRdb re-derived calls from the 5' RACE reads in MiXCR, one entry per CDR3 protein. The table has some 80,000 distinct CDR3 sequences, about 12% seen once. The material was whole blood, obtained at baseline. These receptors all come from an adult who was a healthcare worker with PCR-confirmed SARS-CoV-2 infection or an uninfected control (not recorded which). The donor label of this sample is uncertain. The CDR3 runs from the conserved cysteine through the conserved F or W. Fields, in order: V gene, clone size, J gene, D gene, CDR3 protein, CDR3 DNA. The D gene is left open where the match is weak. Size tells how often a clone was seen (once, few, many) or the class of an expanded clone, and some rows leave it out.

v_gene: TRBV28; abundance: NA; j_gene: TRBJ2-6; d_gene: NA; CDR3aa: CASNGAGKRGANVLTF; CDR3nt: TGTGCCTCCAATGGGGCAGGGAAGCGTGGGGCCAACGTCCTGACTTTC
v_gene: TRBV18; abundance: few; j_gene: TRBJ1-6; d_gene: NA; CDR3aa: CASSPERISPLHF; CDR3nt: TGTGCCAGCTCACCAGAAAGGATTTCACCCCTCCACTTT
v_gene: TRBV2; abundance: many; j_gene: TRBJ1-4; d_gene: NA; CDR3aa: CASSLGGSTNEKLFF; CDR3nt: TGTGCCAGCAGCCTGGGAGGGTCAACTAATGAAAAACTGTTTTTT
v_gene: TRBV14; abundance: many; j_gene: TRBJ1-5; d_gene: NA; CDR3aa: CASSQVEGLDQPQHF; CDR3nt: TGTGCCAGCAGCCAAGTTGAAGGATTGGATCAGCCCCAGCATTTT
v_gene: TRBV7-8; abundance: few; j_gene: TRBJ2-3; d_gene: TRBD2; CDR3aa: CASSLEASGTTDTQYF; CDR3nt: TGTGCCAGCAGCTTAGAGGCTAGCGGGACCACAGATACGCAGTATTTT
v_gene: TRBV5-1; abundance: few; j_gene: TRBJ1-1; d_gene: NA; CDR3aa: CASSLGVATEAFF; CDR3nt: TGCGCCAGCAGCTTGGGGGTAGCCACTGAAGCTTTCTTT
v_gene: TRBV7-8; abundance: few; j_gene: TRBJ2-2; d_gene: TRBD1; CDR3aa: CAGTGEGYTGELFF; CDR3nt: TGTGCGGGGACAGGGGAAGGTTACACCGGGGAGCTGTTTTTT
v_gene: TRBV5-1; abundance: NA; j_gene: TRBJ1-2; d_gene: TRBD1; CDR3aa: CASSTGEVLVHYGYTF; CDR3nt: TGCGCCAGCAGCACAGGGGAAGTCCTGGTTCACTATGGCTACACCTTC
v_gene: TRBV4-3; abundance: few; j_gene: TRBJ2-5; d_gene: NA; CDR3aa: CASSQGGSRETQYF; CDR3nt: TGCGCCAGCAGCCAAGGGGGTAGCAGGGAGACCCAGTACTTC
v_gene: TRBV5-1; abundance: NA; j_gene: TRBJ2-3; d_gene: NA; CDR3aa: CASGPGLTTDTQYF; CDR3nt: TGCGCCAGCGGACCGGGACTCACCACAGATACGCAGTATTTT
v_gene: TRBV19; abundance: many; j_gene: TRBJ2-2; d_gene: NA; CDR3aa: CASTSQMGYGELFF; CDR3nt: TGTGCCAGTACGTCCCAAATGGGGTACGGGGAGCTGTTTTTT
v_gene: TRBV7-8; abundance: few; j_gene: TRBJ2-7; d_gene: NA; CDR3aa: CASRPGSSLEQYF; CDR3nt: TGTGCCAGCCGTCCCGGGAGCTCTCTCGAGCAGTACTTC
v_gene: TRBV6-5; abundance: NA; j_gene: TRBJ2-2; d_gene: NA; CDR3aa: CASSYYGTTGELFF; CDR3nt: TGTGCCAGCAGTTACTACGGGACTACCGGGGAGCTGTTTTTT
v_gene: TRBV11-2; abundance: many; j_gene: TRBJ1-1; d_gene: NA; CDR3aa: CASSLGVVSTEAFF; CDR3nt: TGTGCCAGCAGCTTAGGTGTAGTTTCCACTGAAGCTTTCTTT
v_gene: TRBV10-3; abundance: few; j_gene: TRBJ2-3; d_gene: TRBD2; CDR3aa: CAISASGSGGASDTQYF; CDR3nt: TGTGCCATCAGTGCATCTGGTAGCGGGGGGGCATCGGATACGCAGTATTTT
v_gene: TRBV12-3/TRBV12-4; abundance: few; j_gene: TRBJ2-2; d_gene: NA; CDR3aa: CASSFNRNTGELFF; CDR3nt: TGTGCCAGCAGTTTTAACAGAAACACCGGGGAGCTGTTTTTT
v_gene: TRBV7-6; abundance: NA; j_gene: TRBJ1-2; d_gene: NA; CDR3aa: CASSPSPRVWYGYTF; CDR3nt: TGTGCCAGCTCCCCCAGTCCGAGGGTGTGGTATGGCTACACCTTC
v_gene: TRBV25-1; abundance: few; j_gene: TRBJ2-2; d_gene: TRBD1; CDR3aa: CASSEPGQGGWELFF; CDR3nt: TGTGCCAGCAGTGAACCGGGACAGGGCGGATGGGAGCTGTTTTTT
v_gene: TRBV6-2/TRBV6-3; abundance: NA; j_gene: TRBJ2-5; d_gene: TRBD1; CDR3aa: CASGTGLFQETQYF; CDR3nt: TGTGCCAGTGGGACAGGACTGTTCCAAGAGACCCAGTACTTC
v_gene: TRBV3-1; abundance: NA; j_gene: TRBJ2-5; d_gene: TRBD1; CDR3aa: CASSRSGTGLQETQYF; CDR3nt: TGTGCCAGCAGCCGGTCCGGGACAGGACTTCAAGAGACCCAGTACTTC
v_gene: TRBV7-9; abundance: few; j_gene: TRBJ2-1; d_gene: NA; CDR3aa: CASSPNYPRSYNEQFF; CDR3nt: TGTGCCAGCAGCCCGAATTATCCCCGCTCCTACAATGAGCAGTTCTTC